This T cell receptor beta chain was obtained from a study of graft-versus-host responses after intestinal transplantation. Study overall: Recipients were given multivisceral, liver-intestinal, or isolated intestinal transplants. Notes on the study in general: Recipient marrow harbored GvH clones, some of which surfaced first in ileum or blood.

The sample holds one count of this clone. Its matching antigen is unknown. The authors processed graft tissue to release intraepithelial and lamina propria lymphocytes. Produced via immunoSEQ multiplex PCR; TCRdb's table is partial and in-frame only. Seen here are just under 20,000 clones, around 72% observed once, and the top ten hold about 7.3%. The receptor was derived from a human patient who received an intestinal transplant, so some T cells may come from the graft donor. The input for sequencing was ileum tissue, taken approximately 20 days after intestinal transplant.

As DNA, the CDR3 is TGTGCCAGCAGCTCCCAGACAGGGCAAAATCAGCCCCAGCATTTT. Protein sequence: CASSSQTGQNQPQHF. The chain uses TRBV7-2 and TRBJ1-5; the match to TRBD1 covers 7 bases. CDR1 and CDR2 (germline): SGHTA, FQGNSA. The CDR3 length is 15 residues. J gave up 4 bases and V 4 bases, and 7 bases lay outside the gene matches.